The rows below give T cell receptor beta chains drawn from one sample of a study of blood T cell repertoires in COVID-19. Sequenced by immunoSEQ multiplex PCR; TCRdb stores in-frame clones only, minus some. The sample holds about 190,000 clones, roughly nine tenths seen once. Sequencing input: peripheral blood. The receptors originated from a man aged 25-40 years with acute or convalescent COVID-19. Both conserved end residues are part of each CDR3. Fields, in order: V gene, J gene, CDR3 protein.

>TRBV5-1|TRBJ1-2
CASSPDSNYGYTF
>TRBV24-1|TRBJ2-5
CATSDSGGGQETQYF
>TRBV30|TRBJ2-5
CASQGLLNQETQYF
>TRBV27|TRBJ1-2
CASSSGTGYSGANYGYTF
>TRBV2|TRBJ2-2
CASRAGTNTGELFF
>TRBV6-5|TRBJ1-2
CASSSPAPGGGGYTF
>TRBV18|TRBJ1-1
CASSPMAVGTEAFF
>TRBV5-1|TRBJ2-6
CASSTYGTGGSGANVLTF
>TRBV5-1|TRBJ2-2
CASSLQGPTIGVGELFF
>TRBV7-8|TRBJ1-1
CASSPRAPGTGGEAFF
>TRBV6-5|TRBJ1-4
CASGARGPTNEKLFF
>TRBV18|TRBJ2-1
CASSPPQGRGNEQFF
>TRBV25-1|TRBJ2-6
CASSLQGRLSGANVLTF
>TRBV5-1|TRBJ2-5
CASSSIQGGPQETQYF
>TRBV2|TRBJ2-5
CASSQRQSQETQYF
>TRBV30|TRBJ1-1
CAWSRRTDEAFF
>TRBV7-3|TRBJ2-3
CASSLKYGDTQYF
>TRBV2|TRBJ2-1
CASSGGVLHPPFNNEQFF
>TRBV3-1/TRBV3-2|TRBJ1-6
CASSQDLRQGVSPLHF
>TRBV11-2|TRBJ2-3
CASSSPTQLAGTDTQYF
>TRBV28|TRBJ1-5
CASSLRSNQPQHF
>TRBV6-5|TRBJ2-7
CASRPGQAYEQYF
>TRBV30|TRBJ1-5
CAWGRQYLNQPQHF
>TRBV29-1|TRBJ1-1
CSVAMGLTEAFF
>TRBV28|TRBJ2-1
CASRSPQGSGREQFF
>TRBV11-2|TRBJ2-4
CASSSVTSGGSPAKNIQYF
>TRBV2|TRBJ1-1
CASSVDRVGTEAFF
>TRBV5-1|TRBJ2-7
CASSLMAGRNYEQYF
>TRBV28|TRBJ2-7
CASSPPGQGSPYEQYF